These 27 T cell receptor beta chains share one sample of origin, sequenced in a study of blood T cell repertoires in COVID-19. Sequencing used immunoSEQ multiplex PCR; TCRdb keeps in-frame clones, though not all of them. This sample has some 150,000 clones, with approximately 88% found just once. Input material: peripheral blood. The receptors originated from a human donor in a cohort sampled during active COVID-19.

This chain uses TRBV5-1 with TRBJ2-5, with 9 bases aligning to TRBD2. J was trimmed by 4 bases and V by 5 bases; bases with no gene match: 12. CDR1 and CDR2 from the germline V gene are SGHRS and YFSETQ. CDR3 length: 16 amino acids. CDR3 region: CASSSFGAGGRETQYF. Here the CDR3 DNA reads TGCGCCAGCAGTTCCTTCGGAGCGGGGGGAAGAGAGACCCAGTACTTC.

The CDR3: CASSDSTYEQYF. The CDR3 DNA sequence: TGTGCCAGTAGCGACAGTACCTACGAGCAGTACTTC. V is TRBV19 and J is TRBJ2-7; maybe TRBD1 (5 bases). CDR3 length equals 12 residues. Per the germline V gene, CDR1 is LNHDA and CDR2 is SQIVND (reference sequence). V gave up 6 bases and J gave up 2 bases, with 8 bases separating them.

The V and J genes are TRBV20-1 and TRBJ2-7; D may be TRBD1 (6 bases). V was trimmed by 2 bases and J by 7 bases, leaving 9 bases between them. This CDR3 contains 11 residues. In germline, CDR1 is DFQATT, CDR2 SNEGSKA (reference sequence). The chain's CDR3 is CSARQGREQYV. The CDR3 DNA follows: TGCAGTGCTAGACAGGGGAGAGAGCAGTACGTC.

The CDR3 DNA is TGTGCCAGCAGCCGGCAGGGCACAGATACGCAGTATTTT. Residues: CASSRQGTDTQYF. The chain has TRBV7-3 and TRBJ2-3; D call uncertain. Germline values: CDR1 SGHTA, CDR2 FQGTGA. CDR3 length: 13 amino acids. V dropped 5 bases and J dropped 1 base, with 7 bases sitting between them.

The CDR3 nucleotides read TGTGCCAGCACCCCGGGACAGGGTTTCGATGAGCAGTTCTTC. Translated: CASTPGQGFDEQFF. The rearrangement uses TRBV28 and TRBJ2-1; 9 nucleotides align to TRBD1. After removal of 7 bases from V and 8 bases from J, the junction contained 9 bases not matched to a gene. The CDR3 sequence is 14 residues long. Germline CDR1 and CDR2: MDHEN and SYDVKM.

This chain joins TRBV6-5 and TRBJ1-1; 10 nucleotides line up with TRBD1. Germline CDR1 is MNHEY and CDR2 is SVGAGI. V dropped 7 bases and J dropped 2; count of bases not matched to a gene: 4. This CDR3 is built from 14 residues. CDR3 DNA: TGTGCCAGCACCCGGGACAGGGGAAACACTGAAGCTTTCTTT. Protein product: CASTRDRGNTEAFF.

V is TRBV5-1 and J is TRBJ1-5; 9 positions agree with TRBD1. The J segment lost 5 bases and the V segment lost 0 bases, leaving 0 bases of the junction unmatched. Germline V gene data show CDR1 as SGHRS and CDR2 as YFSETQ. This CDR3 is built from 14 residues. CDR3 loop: CASSLGQGDQPQHF. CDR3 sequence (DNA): TGCGCCAGCAGCTTGGGACAGGGGGATCAGCCCCAGCATTTT.

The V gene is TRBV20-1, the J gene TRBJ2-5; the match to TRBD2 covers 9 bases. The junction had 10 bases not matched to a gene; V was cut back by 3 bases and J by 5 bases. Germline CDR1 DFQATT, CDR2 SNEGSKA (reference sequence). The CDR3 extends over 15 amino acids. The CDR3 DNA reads TGCAGTGCTAGTCCGGAGCGGGGGGCACGGGAGACCCAGTACTTC. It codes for CSASPERGARETQYF.

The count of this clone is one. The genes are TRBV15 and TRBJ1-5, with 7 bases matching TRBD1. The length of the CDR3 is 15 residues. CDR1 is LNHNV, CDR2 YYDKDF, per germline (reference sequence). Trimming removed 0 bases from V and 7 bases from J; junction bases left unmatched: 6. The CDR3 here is CATSRDLTRGQPQHF. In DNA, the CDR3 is TGTGCCACCAGCAGAGATCTGACCAGGGGGCAGCCCCAGCATTTT.

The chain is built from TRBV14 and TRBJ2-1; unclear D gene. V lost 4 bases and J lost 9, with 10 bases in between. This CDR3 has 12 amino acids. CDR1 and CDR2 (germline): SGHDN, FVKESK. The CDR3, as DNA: TGTGCCAGCAGCCCTCGACACGGTGAGCAGTTCTTC. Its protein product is CASSPRHGEQFF.

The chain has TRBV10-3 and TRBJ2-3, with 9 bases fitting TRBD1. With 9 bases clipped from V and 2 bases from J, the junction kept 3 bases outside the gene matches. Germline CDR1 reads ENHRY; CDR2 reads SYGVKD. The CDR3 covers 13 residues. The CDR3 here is CAIGTGTTDTQYF. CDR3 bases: TGTGCCATTGGGACAGGGACCACAGATACGCAGTATTTT.

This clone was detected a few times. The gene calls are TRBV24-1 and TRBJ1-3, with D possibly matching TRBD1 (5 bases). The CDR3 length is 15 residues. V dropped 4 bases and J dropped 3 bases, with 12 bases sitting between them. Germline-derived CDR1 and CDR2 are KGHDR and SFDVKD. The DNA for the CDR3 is TGTGCCACCAGTGAACGTAGGGGCTTTGGAAACACCATATATTTT. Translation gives CATSERRGFGNTIYF.

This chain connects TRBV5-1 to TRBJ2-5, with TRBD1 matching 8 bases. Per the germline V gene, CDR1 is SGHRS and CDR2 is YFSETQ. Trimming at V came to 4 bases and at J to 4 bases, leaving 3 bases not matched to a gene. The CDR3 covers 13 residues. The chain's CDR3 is CASSRTGSETQYF. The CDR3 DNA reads TGCGCCAGCAGCCGGACAGGGTCAGAGACCCAGTACTTC.

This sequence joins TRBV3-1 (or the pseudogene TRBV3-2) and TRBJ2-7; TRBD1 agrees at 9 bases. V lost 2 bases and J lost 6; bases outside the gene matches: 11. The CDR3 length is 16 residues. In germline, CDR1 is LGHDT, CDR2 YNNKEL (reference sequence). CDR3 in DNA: TGTGCCAGCAGCCAACTACCGACGGGACAGGGTTTCGAGCAGTACTTC. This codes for CASSQLPTGQGFEQYF.

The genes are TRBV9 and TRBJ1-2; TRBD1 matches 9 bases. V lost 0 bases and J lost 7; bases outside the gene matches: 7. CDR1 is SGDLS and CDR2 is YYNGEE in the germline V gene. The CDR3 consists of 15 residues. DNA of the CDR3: TGTGCCAGCAGCGTAGCCGGGGACAGGGAGGCTGGCTACACCTTC. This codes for CASSVAGDREAGYTF. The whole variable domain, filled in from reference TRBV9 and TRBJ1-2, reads DSGVTQTPKHLITATGQRVTLRCSPRSGDLSVYWYQQSLDQGLQFLIQYYNGEERAKGNILERFSAQQFPDLHSELNLSSLELGDSALYFCASSVAGDREAGYTFGSGTRLTVV.

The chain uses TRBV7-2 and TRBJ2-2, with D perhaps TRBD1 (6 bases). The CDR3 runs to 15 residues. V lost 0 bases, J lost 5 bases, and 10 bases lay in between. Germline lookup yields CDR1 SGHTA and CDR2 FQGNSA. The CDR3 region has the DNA TGTGCCAGCAGCTTAGCGATCAGGGGAACCGGGGAGCTGTTTTTT. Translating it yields CASSLAIRGTGELFF.

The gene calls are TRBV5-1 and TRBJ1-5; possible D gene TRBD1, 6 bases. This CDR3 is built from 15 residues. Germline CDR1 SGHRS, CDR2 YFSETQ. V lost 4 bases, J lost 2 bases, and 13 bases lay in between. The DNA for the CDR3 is TGCGCCAGCAGCCCAGGGGAAGGTGGCAATCAGCCCCAGCATTTT. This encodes CASSPGEGGNQPQHF.

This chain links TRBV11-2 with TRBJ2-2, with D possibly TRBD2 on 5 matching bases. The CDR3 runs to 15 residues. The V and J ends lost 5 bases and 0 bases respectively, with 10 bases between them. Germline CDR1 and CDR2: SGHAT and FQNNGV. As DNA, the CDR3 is TGTGCCAGCAGCCGGGGATGGGCGAACACCGGGGAGCTGTTTTTT. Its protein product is CASSRGWANTGELFF. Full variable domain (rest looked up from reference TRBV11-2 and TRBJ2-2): EAGVAQSPRYKIIEKRQSVAFWCNPISGHATLYWYQQILGQGPKLLIQFQNNGVVDDSQLPKDRFSAERLKGVDSTLKIQPAKLEDSAVYLCASSRGWANTGELFFGEGSRLTVL.

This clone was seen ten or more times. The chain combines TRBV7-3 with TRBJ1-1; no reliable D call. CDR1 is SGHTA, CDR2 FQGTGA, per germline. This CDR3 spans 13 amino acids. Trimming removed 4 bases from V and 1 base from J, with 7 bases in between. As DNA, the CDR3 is TGTGCCAGCAGCTACGGGGAGAACACTGAAGCTTTCTTT. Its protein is CASSYGENTEAFF. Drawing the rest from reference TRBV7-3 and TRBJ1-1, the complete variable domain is GAGVSQTPSNKVTEKGKYVELRCDPISGHTALYWYRQSLGQGPEFLIYFQGTGAADDSGLPNDRFFAVRPEGSVSTLKIQRTERGDSAVYLCASSYGENTEAFFGQGTRLTVV.

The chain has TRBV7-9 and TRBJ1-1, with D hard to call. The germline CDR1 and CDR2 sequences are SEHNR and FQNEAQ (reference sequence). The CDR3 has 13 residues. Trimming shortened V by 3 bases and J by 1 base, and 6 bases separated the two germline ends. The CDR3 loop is CASSLRRNTEAFF. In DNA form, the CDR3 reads TGTGCCAGCAGCTTGAGGAGGAACACTGAAGCTTTCTTT.

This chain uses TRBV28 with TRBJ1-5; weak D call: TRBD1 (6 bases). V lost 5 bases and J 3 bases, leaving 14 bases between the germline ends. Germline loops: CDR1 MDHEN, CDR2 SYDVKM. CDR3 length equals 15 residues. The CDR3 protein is CASSPSDRHNQPQHF. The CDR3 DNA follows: TGTGCCAGCAGTCCGAGTGACAGGCACAATCAGCCCCAGCATTTT. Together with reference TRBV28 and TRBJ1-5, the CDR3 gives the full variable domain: DVKVTQSSRYLVKRTGEKVFLECVQDMDHENMFWYRQDPGLGLRLIYFSYDVKMKEKGDIPEGYSVSREKKERFSLILESASTNQTSMYLCASSPSDRHNQPQHFGDGTRLSIL.

CDR3 sequence reads: CASSEAVGGIRSGNTIYF. The CDR3, as DNA: TGTGCCAGCAGTGAAGCGGTCGGGGGAATTCGTTCTGGAAACACCATATATTTT. The chain uses TRBV6-1 and TRBJ1-3; perhaps TRBD1 as D (5 bases). CDR3 length: 18 amino acids. V lost 0 bases, J lost 1 base, and 16 bases lay in between. The germline V gene has CDR1 MNHNS and CDR2 SASEGT.

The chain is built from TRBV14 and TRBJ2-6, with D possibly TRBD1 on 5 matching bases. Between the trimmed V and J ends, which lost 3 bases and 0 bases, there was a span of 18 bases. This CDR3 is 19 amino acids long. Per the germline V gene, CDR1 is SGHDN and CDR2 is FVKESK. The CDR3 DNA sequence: TGTGCCAGCAGCCACGGCCCAAGGGGTAGTAGCTCTGGGGCCAACGTCCTGACTTTC. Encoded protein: CASSHGPRGSSSGANVLTF.

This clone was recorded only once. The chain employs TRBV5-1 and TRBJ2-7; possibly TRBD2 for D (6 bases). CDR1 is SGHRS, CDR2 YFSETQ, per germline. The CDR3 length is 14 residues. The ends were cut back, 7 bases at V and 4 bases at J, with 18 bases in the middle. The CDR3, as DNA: TGCGCCAGCGGAACGGGAGTTTTCCCTTACGAGCAGTACGTC. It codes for CASGTGVFPYEQYV.

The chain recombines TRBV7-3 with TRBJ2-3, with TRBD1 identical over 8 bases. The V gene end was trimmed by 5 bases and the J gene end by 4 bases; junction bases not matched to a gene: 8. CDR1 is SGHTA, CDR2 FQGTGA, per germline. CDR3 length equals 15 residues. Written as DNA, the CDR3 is TGTGCCAGCAGCCGGACAGGGTCGGGGGCAGATACGCAGTATTTT. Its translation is CASSRTGSGADTQYF.

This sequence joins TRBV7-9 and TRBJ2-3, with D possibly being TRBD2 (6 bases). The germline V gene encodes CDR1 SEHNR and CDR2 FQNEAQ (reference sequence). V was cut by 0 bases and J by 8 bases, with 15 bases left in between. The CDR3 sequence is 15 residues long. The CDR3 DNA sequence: TGTGCCAGCAGCTTAGCCGGGGGAGCACAGAGTACGCAGTATTTT. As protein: CASSLAGGAQSTQYF.

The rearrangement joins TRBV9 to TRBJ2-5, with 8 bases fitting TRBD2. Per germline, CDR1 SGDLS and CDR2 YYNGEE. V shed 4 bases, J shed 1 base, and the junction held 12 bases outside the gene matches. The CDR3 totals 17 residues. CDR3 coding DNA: TGTGCCAGCAGCCCAGGGGCCCTAGCGGGTCCCCAAGAGACCCAGTACTTC. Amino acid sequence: CASSPGALAGPQETQYF. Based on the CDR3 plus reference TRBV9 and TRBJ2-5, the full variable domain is DSGVTQTPKHLITATGQRVTLRCSPRSGDLSVYWYQQSLDQGLQFLIQYYNGEERAKGNILERFSAQQFPDLHSELNLSSLELGDSALYFCASSPGALAGPQETQYFGPGTRLLVL.